The clone carrying this TCR beta chain was seen once. This sample stems from a study of chemoradiotherapy in HPV16-positive cancers. CDR1 is SEHNR and CDR2 is FQNEAQ in the germline V gene (reference sequence). The CDR3 has 15 residues. V lost 3 bases, J lost 6 bases, and 16 bases lay in between. Libraries were prepared by immunoSEQ multiplex PCR; TCRdb keeps only in-frame clonotypes and omits some of them. Seen here are tens of thousands of clones, 85% to 90% observed once, and the top ten hold 4% to 4.5%. Sequenced material: blood, taken from a patient who underwent chemoradiotherapy. The TCR originated in a human donor with HPV-associated anogenital cancer. V gene TRBV7-9 combines with J gene TRBJ2-3; perhaps TRBD1 as D (6 bases). CDR3 residues: CASSFRSGEPDTQYF. The CDR3, as DNA: TGTGCCAGCAGCTTTCGGTCAGGGGAGCCGGATACGCAGTATTTT.